This T cell receptor beta chain was recorded in a study of beta chain features in type 1 diabetes. Study-level background: In age, gender and cell yields, patients were similar to healthy donors.

On this clone: Its antigen remains unidentified.

The CDR3 covers 15 residues. The junction had 3 bases not matched to a gene; V was cut back by 0 bases and J by 3 bases. Germline V gene data show CDR1 as SGHDT and CDR2 as YYEEEE. Notes on the study in general: Within each of all four CD4+ subsets, Type 1 diabetes patients had TCRB CDR3s that were moderately but significantly shorter. HLA influence on TCRB rearrangement stayed unresolved here.

Only one heparinised blood draw was taken per donor, and its volume averaged approximately 0.11 L. Sorting with CD45RO/CCR7/CD25/CD127/CD95/CD27 yielded naive, central memory, regulatory and stem-like memory CD4+ cells. Sequenced material consisted of expressed TCRB transcripts (all of the isolated RNA was reverse transcribed). Produced via immunoSEQ multiplex PCR; TCRdb's table is partial and in-frame only. The data hold around 250,000 clones, with roughly an eighth observed a single time. The V gene is TRBV5-6, the J gene TRBJ2-1, with 7 bases that match TRBD2. The source of this sequence is a man in his thirties or forties with type 1 diabetes. Sequences were obtained from naive CD4+ T cells from blood. The CDR3 protein is CASSLAGDYYNEQFF. CDR3 DNA sequence: TGTGCCAGCAGCTTGGCCGGGGACTACTACAATGAGCAGTTCTTC.